The 16 T cell receptor beta chains given below trace back to one sample, sequenced in a study of blood T cell repertoires in COVID-19. TCRdb keeps only in-frame clones here, not all; method: immunoSEQ multiplex PCR. The repertoire includes under 300,000 clones, about 80% of them detected once, and about 3.4% sits in the top ten. The sample taken for sequencing was PBMCs or T cells enriched from blood (not recorded which). These receptor sequences come from a man aged 50-60 years who had recovered from COVID-19.

This chain connects TRBV2 to TRBJ2-2; D unresolved. The CDR3 runs to 12 residues. Germline CDR1 reads SNHLY; CDR2 reads FYNNEI. V was shortened by 7 bases and J by 4 bases, with 7 bases between the two germline ends. The CDR3 DNA reads TGTGCCAGCAATCTTCTCACCGGGGAGCTGTTTTTT. Translated: CASNLLTGELFF. Based on the CDR3 plus reference TRBV2 and TRBJ2-2, the full variable domain is EPEVTQTPSHQVTQMGQEVILRCVPISNHLYFYWYRQILGQKVEFLVSFYNNEISEKSEIFDDQFSVERPDGSNFTLKIRSTKLEDSAMYFCASNLLTGELFFGEGSRLTVL.

The chain has TRBV11-3 and TRBJ2-1; D is uncertain. The germline CDR1 and CDR2 sequences are SGHNT and YENEEA. V was cut by 2 bases and J by 1 base, with 9 bases left in between. The CDR3 contains 15 residues. The CDR3 DNA reads TGTGCCAGCAGCTTAACGAGCGAGTCCTACAATGAGCAGTTCTTC. Protein sequence: CASSLTSESYNEQFF.

The V gene is TRBV7-8, the J gene TRBJ1-1, with 7 bases lining up with TRBD1. The J segment lost 3 bases and the V segment lost 4 bases, leaving 8 bases of the junction unmatched. Germline CDR1 is SGHVS and CDR2 is FQNEAQ. The CDR3 spans 15 residues. This CDR3 is CASSSRDRAYTEAFF. The DNA for the CDR3 is TGTGCCAGCAGCTCCCGGGACAGAGCCTACACTGAAGCTTTCTTT.

The V gene is TRBV7-8, the J gene TRBJ2-7, with TRBD2 matching 9 bases. The CDR3 contains 17 residues. V was pared by 10 bases and J by 6 bases, with 22 bases of the junction left unmatched. The germline V gene encodes CDR1 SGHVS and CDR2 FQNEAQ. The CDR3 DNA reads as TGTGCCACCTCTCGTGCCCGGGCCGGGACTAGCCACTTCGAGCAGTACTTC. Translating it yields CATSRARAGTSHFEQYF.

The rearrangement uses TRBV9 and TRBJ2-5; TRBD2 agrees at 9 bases. Looked up from germline, CDR1 is SGDLS and CDR2 is YYNGEE. This CDR3 contains 16 residues. J gave up 3 bases and V 2 bases, and 8 bases lay outside the gene matches. The CDR3 DNA sequence: TGTGCCAGCAGCGTCCTGGGCGGGGGGGCTGAAGAGACCCAGTACTTC. Translated: CASSVLGGGAEETQYF. The whole variable domain, filled in from reference TRBV9 and TRBJ2-5, reads DSGVTQTPKHLITATGQRVTLRCSPRSGDLSVYWYQQSLDQGLQFLIQYYNGEERAKGNILERFSAQQFPDLHSELNLSSLELGDSALYFCASSVLGGGAEETQYFGPGTRLLVL.

The chain uses TRBV5-1 and TRBJ2-3; a weak D match, TRBD2 (5 bases). Per the germline V gene, CDR1 is SGHRS and CDR2 is YFSETQ. The CDR3 extends over 13 amino acids. The germline V and J ends were trimmed by 3 bases and 4 bases, with 9 bases remaining between them. CDR3 loop: CASSSTGADTQYF. In DNA, the CDR3 is TGCGCCAGCAGCTCGACCGGGGCAGATACGCAGTATTTT.

This chain connects TRBV28 to TRBJ2-7, with TRBD1 matching over 8 bases. The CDR3 extends over 14 amino acids. Germline CDR1 reads MDHEN; CDR2 reads SYDVKM. V lost 6 bases to trimming and J lost 6 bases; unmatched junction nucleotides: 10. The CDR3 region is CASRAGTGDREQYF. The DNA of the CDR3 is TGTGCCAGCAGGGCCGGGACAGGTGATCGCGAGCAGTACTTC. The full variable domain, with the rest looked up from reference TRBV28 and TRBJ2-7, is DVKVTQSSRYLVKRTGEKVFLECVQDMDHENMFWYRQDPGLGLRLIYFSYDVKMKEKGDIPEGYSVSREKKERFSLILESASTNQTSMYLCASRAGTGDREQYFGPGTRLTVT.

V gene TRBV6-5 combines with J gene TRBJ1-2, with 8 bases fitting TRBD1. Germline V gene data show CDR1 as MNHEY and CDR2 as SVGAGI. The J segment lost 2 bases and the V segment lost 5 bases, leaving 4 bases of the junction unmatched. The CDR3 is made up of 14 amino acids. CDR3 in amino acids: CASSPDRGNYGYTF. The DNA for the CDR3 is TGTGCCAGCAGTCCCGACAGGGGCAACTATGGCTACACCTTC.

The chain joins TRBV7-9 to TRBJ1-5; TRBD1 matches at 7 bases. The germline gives CDR1 SEHNR, CDR2 FQNEAQ (reference sequence). V was clipped by 5 bases and J by 6 bases; unmatched bases: 10. The CDR3 covers 15 residues. CDR3 sequence: CASSGTTGAGQPQHF. Here the CDR3 DNA reads TGTGCCAGCAGCGGAACTACAGGGGCAGGTCAGCCCCAGCATTTT.

The chain combines TRBV3-1 (or the pseudogene TRBV3-2) with TRBJ1-2; D call uncertain. V was clipped by 0 bases and J by 3 bases, with 5 bases between them. This CDR3 comprises 13 residues. The V gene's germline CDR1 is LGHDT and CDR2 YNNKEL (reference sequence). The DNA of the CDR3 is TGTGCCAGCAGCCAAGATACGGACTATGGCTACACCTTC. Protein sequence: CASSQDTDYGYTF.

The chain joins TRBV21-1 to TRBJ1-4. TRBV21-1 has pseudogene status. There are 13 residues in the CDR3. CDR3 sequence reads: CASSKGRWEKLFF. The DNA of the CDR3 is TGTGCCAGCAGCAAAGGGCGGTGGGAAAAACTGTTTTTT.

V gene TRBV11-3 combines with J gene TRBJ2-2, with D possibly being TRBD1 (5 bases). The CDR3 loop spans 15 amino acids. Per germline, CDR1 SGHNT and CDR2 YENEEA. With 2 bases removed from V and 4 bases from J, the gap between germline ends came to 11 bases. The CDR3 DNA reads TGTGCCAGCAGCTTATCTTCGCAGGGCACCGGGGAGCTGTTTTTT. Amino acids: CASSLSSQGTGELFF.

V gene TRBV11-2 combines with J gene TRBJ1-4, with D possibly matching TRBD1 (5 bases). V was cut by 5 bases and J by 0 bases, with 19 bases left in between. The CDR3 is 18 residues long. In germline, CDR1 is SGHAT, CDR2 FQNNGV. The CDR3 DNA is TGTGCCAGCAGCCCATGGGGGGGACGAAGAGCAACTAATGAAAAACTGTTTTTT. It is translated as CASSPWGGRRATNEKLFF. The variable domain in full, completed from reference TRBV11-2 and TRBJ1-4, reads EAGVAQSPRYKIIEKRQSVAFWCNPISGHATLYWYQQILGQGPKLLIQFQNNGVVDDSQLPKDRFSAERLKGVDSTLKIQPAKLEDSAVYLCASSPWGGRRATNEKLFFGSGTQLSVL.

DNA for the CDR3: TGTGCCAGCAGCTTAGGTTCTGGCAGGCTCTACAATGAGCAGTTCTTC. This gives the protein CASSLGSGRLYNEQFF. The chain is built from TRBV7-8 and TRBJ2-1; D not resolved. V was trimmed by 1 base and J by 3 bases, leaving 13 bases between them. CDR1 is SGHVS and CDR2 is FQNEAQ in the germline V gene. This CDR3 contains 16 residues.

The chain joins TRBV9 to TRBJ2-7; 10 nucleotides align to TRBD1. J was trimmed by 4 bases and V by 0 bases; bases with no gene match: 10. CDR1 and CDR2 (germline): SGDLS, YYNGEE. The CDR3 is made up of 17 amino acids. CDR3 nucleotides: TGTGCCAGCAGCGTAGGTCCCCTGGGACAGGGGTATTACGAGCAGTACTTC. This sequence encodes CASSVGPLGQGYYEQYF.

This clone was picked up a small number of times. The rearrangement links TRBV5-6 to TRBJ1-2, with a weak D call TRBD1 (6 bases). The CDR3 covers 17 residues. From germline, CDR1 is SGHDT and CDR2 YYEEEE. V was shortened by 2 bases and J by 2 bases, with 19 bases between the two germline ends. CDR3 DNA: TGTGCCAGCAGCTTTGGACAGCCGACCCTGTTGAACTATGGCTACACCTTC. Translating it yields CASSFGQPTLLNYGYTF.